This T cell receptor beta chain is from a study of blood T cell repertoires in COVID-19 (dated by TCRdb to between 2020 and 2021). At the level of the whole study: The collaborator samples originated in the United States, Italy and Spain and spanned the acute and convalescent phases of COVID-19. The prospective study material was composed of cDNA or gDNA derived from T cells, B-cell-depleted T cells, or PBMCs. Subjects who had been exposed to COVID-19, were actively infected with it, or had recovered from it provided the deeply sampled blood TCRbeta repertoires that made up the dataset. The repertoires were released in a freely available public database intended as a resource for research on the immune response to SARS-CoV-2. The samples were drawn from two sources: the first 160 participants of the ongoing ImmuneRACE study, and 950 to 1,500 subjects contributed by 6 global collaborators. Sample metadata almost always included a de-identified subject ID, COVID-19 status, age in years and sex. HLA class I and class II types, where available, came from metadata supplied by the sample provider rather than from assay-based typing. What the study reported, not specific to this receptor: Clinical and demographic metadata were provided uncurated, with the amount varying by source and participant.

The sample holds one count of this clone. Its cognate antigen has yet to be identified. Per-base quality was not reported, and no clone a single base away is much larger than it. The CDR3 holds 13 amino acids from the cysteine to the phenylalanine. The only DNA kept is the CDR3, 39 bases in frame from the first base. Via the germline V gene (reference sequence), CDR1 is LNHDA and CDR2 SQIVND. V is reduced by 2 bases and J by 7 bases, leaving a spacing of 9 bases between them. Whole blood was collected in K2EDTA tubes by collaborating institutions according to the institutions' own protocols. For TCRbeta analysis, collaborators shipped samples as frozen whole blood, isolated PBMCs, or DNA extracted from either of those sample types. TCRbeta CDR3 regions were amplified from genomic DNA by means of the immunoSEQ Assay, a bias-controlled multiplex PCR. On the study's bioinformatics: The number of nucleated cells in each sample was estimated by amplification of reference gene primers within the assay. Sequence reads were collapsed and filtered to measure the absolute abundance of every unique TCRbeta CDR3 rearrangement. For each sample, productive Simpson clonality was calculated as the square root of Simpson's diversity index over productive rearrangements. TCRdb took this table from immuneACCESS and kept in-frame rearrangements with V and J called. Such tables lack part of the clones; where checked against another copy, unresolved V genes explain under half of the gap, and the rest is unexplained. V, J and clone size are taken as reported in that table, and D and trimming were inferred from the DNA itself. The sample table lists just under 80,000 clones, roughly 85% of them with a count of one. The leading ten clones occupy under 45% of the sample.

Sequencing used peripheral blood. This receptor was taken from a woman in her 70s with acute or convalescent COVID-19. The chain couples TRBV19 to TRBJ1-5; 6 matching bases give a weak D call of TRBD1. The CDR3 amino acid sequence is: CASSISQGQPQHF. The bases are TGTGCCAGTAGTATATCCCAGGGGCAGCCCCAGCATTTT. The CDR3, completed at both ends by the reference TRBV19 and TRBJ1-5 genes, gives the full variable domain DGGITQSPKYLFRKEGQNVTLSCEQNLNHDAMYWYRQDPGQGLRLIYYSQIVNDFQKGDIAEGYSVSREKKESFPLTVTSAQKNPTAFYLCASSISQGQPQHFGDGTRLSIL.